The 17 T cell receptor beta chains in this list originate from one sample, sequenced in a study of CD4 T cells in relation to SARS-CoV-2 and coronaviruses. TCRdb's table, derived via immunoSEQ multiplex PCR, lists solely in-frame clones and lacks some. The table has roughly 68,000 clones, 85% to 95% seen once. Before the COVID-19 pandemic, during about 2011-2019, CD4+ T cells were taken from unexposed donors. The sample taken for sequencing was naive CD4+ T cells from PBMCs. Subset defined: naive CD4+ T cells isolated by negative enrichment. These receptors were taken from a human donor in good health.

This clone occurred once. This chain's CDR3 is CASSISLDRARGYTF. The DNA for the CDR3 is TGTGCCAGTAGTATTTCACTGGACAGGGCTCGTGGCTACACCTTC. This chain connects TRBV19 to TRBJ1-2; 8 positions match TRBD1. The V gene end was trimmed by 3 bases and the J gene end by 7 bases; junction bases not matched to a gene: 10. There are 15 residues in the CDR3. Germline CDR1 reads LNHDA; CDR2 reads SQIVND (reference sequence).

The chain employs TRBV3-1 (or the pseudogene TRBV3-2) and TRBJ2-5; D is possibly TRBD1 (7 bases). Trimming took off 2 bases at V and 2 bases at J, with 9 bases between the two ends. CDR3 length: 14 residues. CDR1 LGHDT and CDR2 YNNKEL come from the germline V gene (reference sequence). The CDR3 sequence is CASSQSGGQETQYF. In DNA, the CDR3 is TGTGCCAGCAGCCAATCAGGGGGGCAAGAGACCCAGTACTTC.

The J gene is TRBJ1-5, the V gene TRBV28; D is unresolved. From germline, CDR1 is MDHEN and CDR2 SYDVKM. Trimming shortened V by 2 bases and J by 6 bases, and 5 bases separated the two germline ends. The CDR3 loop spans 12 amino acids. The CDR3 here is CASSLEVQPQHF. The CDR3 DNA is TGTGCCAGCAGTTTAGAGGTTCAGCCCCAGCATTTT. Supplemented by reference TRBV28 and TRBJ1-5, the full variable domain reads DVKVTQSSRYLVKRTGEKVFLECVQDMDHENMFWYRQDPGLGLRLIYFSYDVKMKEKGDIPEGYSVSREKKERFSLILESASTNQTSMYLCASSLEVQPQHFGDGTRLSIL.

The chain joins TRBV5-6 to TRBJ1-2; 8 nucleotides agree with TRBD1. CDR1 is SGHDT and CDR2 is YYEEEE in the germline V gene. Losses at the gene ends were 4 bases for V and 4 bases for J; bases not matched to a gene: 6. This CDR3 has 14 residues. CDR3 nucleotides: TGTGCCAGCAGCCCTTTAACAGGGGGCTATGGCTACACCTTC. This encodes CASSPLTGGYGYTF.

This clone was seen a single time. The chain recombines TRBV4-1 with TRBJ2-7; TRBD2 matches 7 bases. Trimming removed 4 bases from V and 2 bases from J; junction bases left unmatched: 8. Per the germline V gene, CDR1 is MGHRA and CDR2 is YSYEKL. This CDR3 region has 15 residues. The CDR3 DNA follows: TGCGCCAGCAGCCCTTTTGAGGGAGGGCCCTACGAGCAGTACTTC. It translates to CASSPFEGGPYEQYF.

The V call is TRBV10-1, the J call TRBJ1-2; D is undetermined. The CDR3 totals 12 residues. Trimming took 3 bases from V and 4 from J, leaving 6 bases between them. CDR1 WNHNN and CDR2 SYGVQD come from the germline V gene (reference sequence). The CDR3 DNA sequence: TGCGCCAGCAGTGATGGGATCTATGGCTACACCTTC. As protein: CASSDGIYGYTF.

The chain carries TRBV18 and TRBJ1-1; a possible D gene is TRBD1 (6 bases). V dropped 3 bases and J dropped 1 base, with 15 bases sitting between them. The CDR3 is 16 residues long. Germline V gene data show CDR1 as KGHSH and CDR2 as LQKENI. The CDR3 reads CASSPAVGAGNTEAFF. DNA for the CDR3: TGTGCCAGCTCACCTGCCGTGGGGGCGGGGAACACTGAAGCTTTCTTT.

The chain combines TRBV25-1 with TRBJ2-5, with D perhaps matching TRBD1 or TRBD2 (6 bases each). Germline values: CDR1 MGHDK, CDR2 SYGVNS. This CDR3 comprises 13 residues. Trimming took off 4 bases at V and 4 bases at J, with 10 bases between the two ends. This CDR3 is CASSVGGLETQYF. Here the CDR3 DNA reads TGTGCCAGCAGTGTAGGGGGGTTAGAGACCCAGTACTTC.

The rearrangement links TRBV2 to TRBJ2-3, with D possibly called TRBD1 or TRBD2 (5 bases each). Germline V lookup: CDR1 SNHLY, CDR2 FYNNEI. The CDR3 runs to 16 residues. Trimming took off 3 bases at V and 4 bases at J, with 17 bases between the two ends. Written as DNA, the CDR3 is TGTGCCAGCAGTGAGCAGGGAGTAGCTCGCGCAGATACGCAGTATTTT. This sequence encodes CASSEQGVARADTQYF.

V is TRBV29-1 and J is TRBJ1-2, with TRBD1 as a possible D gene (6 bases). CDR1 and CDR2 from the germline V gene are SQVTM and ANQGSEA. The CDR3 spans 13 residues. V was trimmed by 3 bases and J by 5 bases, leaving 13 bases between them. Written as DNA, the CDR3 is TGCAGCGTTGAGGGGGGGACACTATATGGCTACACCTTC. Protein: CSVEGGTLYGYTF.

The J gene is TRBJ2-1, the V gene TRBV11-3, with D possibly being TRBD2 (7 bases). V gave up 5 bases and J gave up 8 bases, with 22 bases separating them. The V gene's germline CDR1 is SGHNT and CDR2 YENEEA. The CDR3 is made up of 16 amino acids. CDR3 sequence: CASSHRGARGRDEQFF. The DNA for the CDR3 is TGTGCCAGCAGCCACCGGGGGGCGAGGGGCCGCGATGAGCAGTTCTTC.

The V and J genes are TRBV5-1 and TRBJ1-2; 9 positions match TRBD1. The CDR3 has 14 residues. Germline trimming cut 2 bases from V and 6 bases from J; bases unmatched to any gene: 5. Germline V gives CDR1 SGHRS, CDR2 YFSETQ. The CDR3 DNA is TGCGCCAGCAGCTTCAACAGGGGGCCCCATGGCTACACCTTC. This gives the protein CASSFNRGPHGYTF.

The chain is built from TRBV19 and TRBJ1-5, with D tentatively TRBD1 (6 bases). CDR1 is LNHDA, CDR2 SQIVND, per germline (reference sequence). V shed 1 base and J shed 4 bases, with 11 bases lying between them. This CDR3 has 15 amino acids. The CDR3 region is CASSIGRGGNQPQHF. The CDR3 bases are TGTGCCAGTAGTATAGGAAGGGGGGGTAATCAGCCCCAGCATTTT.

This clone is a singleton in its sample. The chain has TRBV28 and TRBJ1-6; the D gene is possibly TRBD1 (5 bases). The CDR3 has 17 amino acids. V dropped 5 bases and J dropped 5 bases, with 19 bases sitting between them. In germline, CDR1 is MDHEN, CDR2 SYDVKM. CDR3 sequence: CASSGGTVLIDNSPLHF. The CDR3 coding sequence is TGTGCCAGCAGTGGGGGGACGGTACTAATTGATAATTCACCCCTCCACTTT. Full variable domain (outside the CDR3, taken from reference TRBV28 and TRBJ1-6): DVKVTQSSRYLVKRTGEKVFLECVQDMDHENMFWYRQDPGLGLRLIYFSYDVKMKEKGDIPEGYSVSREKKERFSLILESASTNQTSMYLCASSGGTVLIDNSPLHFGNGTRLTVT.

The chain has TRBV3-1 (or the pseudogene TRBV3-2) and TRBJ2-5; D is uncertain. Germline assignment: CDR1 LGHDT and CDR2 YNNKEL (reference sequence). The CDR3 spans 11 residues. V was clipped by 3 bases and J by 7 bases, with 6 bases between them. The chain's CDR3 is CASSHPRTQYF. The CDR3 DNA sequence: TGTGCCAGCAGCCACCCGCGGACCCAGTACTTC.

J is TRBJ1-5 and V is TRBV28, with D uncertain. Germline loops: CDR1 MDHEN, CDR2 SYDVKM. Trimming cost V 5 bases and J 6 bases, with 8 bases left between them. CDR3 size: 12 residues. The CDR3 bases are TGTGCCAGCAGTAAGGGATCTCAGCCCCAGCATTTT. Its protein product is CASSKGSQPQHF.

The CDR3 sequence: CASSLVYGGEDTQYF. Here the CDR3 DNA reads TGTGCCAGCAGCTTAGTCTACGGGGGAGAAGATACGCAGTATTTT. The gene calls are TRBV5-4 and TRBJ2-3; possibly TRBD2 for D (6 bases). This CDR3 contains 15 residues. The V end was cut by 2 bases, the J end by 5 bases, with 15 bases between. The V gene's germline CDR1 is SGHNT and CDR2 YYREEE (reference sequence).